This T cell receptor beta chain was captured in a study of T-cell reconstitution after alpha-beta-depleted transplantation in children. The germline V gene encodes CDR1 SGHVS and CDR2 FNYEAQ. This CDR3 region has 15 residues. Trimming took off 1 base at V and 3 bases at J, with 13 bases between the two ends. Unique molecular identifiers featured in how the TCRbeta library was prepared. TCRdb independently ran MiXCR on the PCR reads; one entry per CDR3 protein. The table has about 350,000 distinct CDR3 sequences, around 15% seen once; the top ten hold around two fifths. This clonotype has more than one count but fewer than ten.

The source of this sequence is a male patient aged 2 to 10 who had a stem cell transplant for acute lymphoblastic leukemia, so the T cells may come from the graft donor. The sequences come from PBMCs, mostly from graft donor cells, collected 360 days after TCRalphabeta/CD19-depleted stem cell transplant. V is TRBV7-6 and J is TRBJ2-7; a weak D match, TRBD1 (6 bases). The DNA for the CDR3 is TGTGCCAGCAGCTTAGGCCTCAGGGGAAACTACGAGCAGTACTTC. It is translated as CASSLGLRGNYEQYF.